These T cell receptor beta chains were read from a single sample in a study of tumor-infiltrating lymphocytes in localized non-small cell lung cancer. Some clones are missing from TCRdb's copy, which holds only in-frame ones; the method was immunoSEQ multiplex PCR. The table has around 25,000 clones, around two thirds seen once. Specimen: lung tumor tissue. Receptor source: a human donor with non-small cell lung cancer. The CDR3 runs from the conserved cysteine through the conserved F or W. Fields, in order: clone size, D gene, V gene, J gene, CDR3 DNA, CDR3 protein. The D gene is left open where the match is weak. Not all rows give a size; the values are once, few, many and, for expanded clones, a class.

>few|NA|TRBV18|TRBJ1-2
TGTGCCAGCTCACCACCGGTATCGGAGAACTATGGCTACACCTTC
CASSPPVSENYGYTF
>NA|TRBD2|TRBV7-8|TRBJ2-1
TGTGCCAGCAGCCTCCAGCCCAGGGCTAGCGGGGGGAATGAGCAGTTCTTC
CASSLQPRASGGNEQFF
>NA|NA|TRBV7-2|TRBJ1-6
TGTGCCAGCAGCTTGGCCGGGGGGGTTAATTCACCCCTCCACTTT
CASSLAGGVNSPLHF
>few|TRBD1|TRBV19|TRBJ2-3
TGTGCCAGTAGTGGAGGGACAGGGGCCAGCACAGATACGCAGTATTTT
CASSGGTGASTDTQYF
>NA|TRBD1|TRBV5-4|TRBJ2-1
TGTGCCAGCAGTTACCGGGACAGTTCCCACAATGAGCAGTTCTTC
CASSYRDSSHNEQFF
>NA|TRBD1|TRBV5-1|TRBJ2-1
TGCGCCAGCAGCTTGGGACAGGGGGCCTTGAGTGAGCAGTTCTTC
CASSLGQGALSEQFF
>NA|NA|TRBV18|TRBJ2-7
TGTGCCAGCTCACCGGTGAAGCGAGGGCTCGAGCAGTACTTC
CASSPVKRGLEQYF
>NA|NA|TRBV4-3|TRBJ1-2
TGCGCCAGCAGCCAAGATTGGGGGGCTGATGGCTACACCTTC
CASSQDWGADGYTF
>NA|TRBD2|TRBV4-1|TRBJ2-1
TGCGCCAGCAGCCCAAAGCGGGGGGGGACCTACAATGAGCAGTTCTTC
CASSPKRGGTYNEQFF
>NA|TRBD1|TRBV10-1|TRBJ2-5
TGCGCCAGCAGTGAAGGGACAGGAGAGACCCAGTACTTC
CASSEGTGETQYF
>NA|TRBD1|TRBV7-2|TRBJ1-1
TGTGCCAGCAGCTTAGCGGACAGGGGAGGTATGAACACTGAAGCTTTCTTT
CASSLADRGGMNTEAFF
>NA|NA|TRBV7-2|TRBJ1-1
TGTGCCAGCAGCCCGACAGGTTGGGGGAACACTGAAGCTTTCTTT
CASSPTGWGNTEAFF
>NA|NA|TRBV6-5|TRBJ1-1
TGTGCCAGCAGTGCCAACACTGAAGCTTTCTTT
CASSANTEAFF
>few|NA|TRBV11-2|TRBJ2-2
TGTGCCAGCAGCTTAGGGCACACCGGGGAGCTGTTTTTT
CASSLGHTGELFF
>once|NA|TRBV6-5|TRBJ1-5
TGTGCCAGCAGGGCGGTGCGGGGCGGTGGTCAGCCCCAGCATTTT
CASRAVRGGGQPQHF
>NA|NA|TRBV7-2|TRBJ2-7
TGTGCCAGCAGCTTCGACGTTACCTACGAGCAGTACTTC
CASSFDVTYEQYF
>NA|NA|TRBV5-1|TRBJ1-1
TGCGCCAGCAGCCGCCAGGGTTCTGAAGCTTTCTTT
CASSRQGSEAFF
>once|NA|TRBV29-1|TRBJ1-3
TGCAGCGTTGACGGGAACTCTGGAAACACCATATATTTT
CSVDGNSGNTIYF
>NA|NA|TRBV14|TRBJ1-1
TGTGCCAGCAGTCCAGACCGAGAGAACACTGAAGCTTTCTTT
CASSPDRENTEAFF
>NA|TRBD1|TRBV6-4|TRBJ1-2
TGTGCCAGCAGTGACCTACCGGGACAGGGAGGCTACACCTTC
CASSDLPGQGGYTF
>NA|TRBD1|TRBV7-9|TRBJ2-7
TGTGCCAGCAGTACAGGGGTGAGGGGGCCCTCCTACGAGCAGTACTTC
CASSTGVRGPSYEQYF
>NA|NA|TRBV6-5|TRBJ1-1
TGTGCCAGCAGTTACAACGAGCGGGCGGAAGCTTTCTTT
CASSYNERAEAFF
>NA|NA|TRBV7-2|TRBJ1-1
TGTGCCAGCAGCTTAGCCGTTCGGGTTCGTGGCACTGAAGCTTTCTTT
CASSLAVRVRGTEAFF
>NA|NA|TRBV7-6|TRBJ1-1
TGTGCCAGCCGTGGGATTTGGGGATCGAACACTGAAGCTTTCTTT
CASRGIWGSNTEAFF
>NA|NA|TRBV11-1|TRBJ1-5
TGTGCCAGCAGTGAACAGGGTGGACAGCCCCAGCATTTT
CASSEQGGQPQHF
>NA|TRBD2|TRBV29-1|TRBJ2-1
TGCAGCGTTAGGAGCGGGGGCGGAGGCTACAATGAGCAGTTCTTC
CSVRSGGGGYNEQFF
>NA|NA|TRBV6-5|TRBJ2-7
TGTGCCAGCAGTTACGGGGACAAGACCTACGAGCAGTACTTC
CASSYGDKTYEQYF
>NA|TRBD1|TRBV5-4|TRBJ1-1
TGTGCCAGCAGCAACCCGACAGGGGTCCGAACTGAAGCTTTCTTT
CASSNPTGVRTEAFF
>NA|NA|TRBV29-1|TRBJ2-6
TGCAGCGTTGGAATGGTTTCTGGGGCCAACGTCCTGACTTTC
CSVGMVSGANVLTF
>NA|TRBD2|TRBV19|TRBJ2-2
TGTGCCAGTAGTACCATTTCTCTAGCGGGGGCGAACACCGGGGAGCTGTTTTTT
CASSTISLAGANTGELFF
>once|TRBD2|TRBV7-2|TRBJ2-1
TGTGCCAGCAGCTTAGGGACTAGCGGGGGGAACAATGAGCAGTTCTTC
CASSLGTSGGNNEQFF
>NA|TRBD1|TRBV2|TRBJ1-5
TGTGCCAGCAGGACAGGGAGATATAGCAATCAGCCCCAGCATTTT
CASRTGRYSNQPQHF